This note documents a single T cell receptor (beta chain) sequence. Its antigen is not yet known. Per-nucleotide qualities are absent, and no much larger clonotype sits a single base away. The data derive from a study of blood T cell repertoires in COVID-19 (dated by TCRdb to the early 2020s). At the level of the whole study: Samples from collaborators originated in the United States, Italy and Spain and spanned both the acute and convalescent phases of COVID-19. The material from the prospective study consisted of cDNA or gDNA derived from T cells, B-cell-depleted T cells, or PBMCs. The dataset comprised deeply sampled blood TCRbeta repertoires from subjects exposed to, actively infected with, or recovered from COVID-19. The repertoires were released in a freely available public database meant as a resource for research on the immune response to SARS-CoV-2. Samples were obtained from the ongoing ImmuneRACE study (first 160 participants) and from roughly 1,300 subjects provided by 6 global collaborators. A de-identified subject ID, COVID-19 status, age in years and sex were almost always included in the sample metadata. Where available, HLA class I and class II types were obtained from metadata supplied by the sample provider rather than from assay-based typing. General conclusions and limits of the study: The quantity of clinical and demographic metadata differed by source and by participant and was supplied without curation.

TCRbeta CDR3 regions were amplified from genomic DNA by means of the immunoSEQ Assay, a bias-controlled multiplex PCR. The authors' pipeline ran thus. Nucleated cell counts per sample were estimated from amplification of reference gene primers within the assay. To quantify the absolute abundance of each unique TCRbeta CDR3 rearrangement, sequence reads were collapsed and filtered. For each sample, productive Simpson clonality was calculated by taking the square root of Simpson's diversity index across productive rearrangements. Here the immuneACCESS table is served through TCRdb, limited to in-frame sequences with V and J called. Missing clones are a known gap in these copies; in checked studies unresolved V genes cover under half, and the rest lacks a known reason. That table is the source of V, J and clone size, and D and trimming were worked out from the DNA. This sample gives some 130,000 clones in total; more than 75% of them show up just once. The leading ten clones occupy roughly 11% of the sample.

Another Seattle source contributed samples from volunteer blood donors who had recovered from COVID-19. Whole blood was collected in K2EDTA tubes by collaborating institutions according to the institutions' own protocols. Collaborator samples were shipped for TCRbeta analysis as frozen whole blood, isolated PBMCs, or DNA extracted from either sample type. This TCR came from a man in his sixties who had recovered from COVID-19. Sequencing was performed on peripheral blood.

The CDR3 loop reads CASSRDADIAEAFF. The nucleotides read TGCGCCAGCAGCCGAGATGCAGACATCGCTGAAGCTTTCTTT. Rearrangement joined TRBV5-1 to TRBJ1-1; the D gene is not confidently resolved. For CDR1 and CDR2, the germline V gene lists SGHRS and YFSETQ. The CDR3 numbers 14 residues from cysteine through phenylalanine. The CDR3 DNA has 42 bases and is translated from base 1. Trimming at the junction amounts to 4 bases on V and 6 bases on J, and the germline ends lie 16 bases apart.